Listed here are 18 T cell receptor beta chains from one sample, sequenced in a study of OX40 agonist ivuxolimab in advanced cancers. Data came from immunoSEQ multiplex PCR; TCRdb stores just in-frame clones and leaves some out. The sample lists about 46,000 clones; over 75% were seen once. This specimen was CD4+ or CD8+ T cells sorted from blood, taken in a trial of the OX40 agonist ivuxolimab. The receptors originated from an adult with an advanced solid tumor such as melanoma, head and neck, liver or kidney cancer.

The chain recombines TRBV27 with TRBJ2-5; no definite D call. Germline CDR1 and CDR2: MNHEY and SMNVEV (reference sequence). This CDR3 has 15 residues. V gave up 3 bases and J gave up 5 bases, with 16 bases separating them. The CDR3 DNA follows: TGTGCCAGCAGTTTCCTCAGTACCCTCCCTGAGACCCAGTACTTC. Its translation: CASSFLSTLPETQYF.

The rearrangement uses TRBV6-5 and TRBJ2-7; D not resolved. CDR1 is MNHEY, CDR2 SVGAGI, per germline. The CDR3 is 14 amino acids. The V gene lost 4 bases and the J gene lost 5 bases, with 15 bases spanning the gap. CDR3 DNA sequence: TGTGCCAGCAGTTTACCTGATTTTCGGGACGAGCAGTACTTC. Translating it yields CASSLPDFRDEQYF.

V and J are TRBV9 and TRBJ2-3; D gene uncertain. The CDR3 is 14 amino acids. Between the trimmed V and J ends, which lost 0 bases and 0 bases, there was a span of 5 bases. CDR1 is SGDLS, CDR2 YYNGEE, per germline. The CDR3 protein is CASSVAVSTDTQYF. The DNA of the CDR3 is TGTGCCAGCAGCGTAGCGGTGAGCACAGATACGCAGTATTTT.

The chain links TRBV5-1 to TRBJ1-1; 8 bases align to TRBD1. This CDR3 region has 17 residues. V lost 0 bases to trimming and J lost 1 base; unmatched junction nucleotides: 8. Germline V gives CDR1 SGHRS, CDR2 YFSETQ. This chain's CDR3 is CASSLDGRGRGNTEAFF. CDR3 in DNA: TGCGCCAGCAGCTTGGACGGCAGGGGGCGCGGGAACACTGAAGCTTTCTTT.

V gene TRBV5-6 combines with J gene TRBJ1-1, with 8 positions matching TRBD1. The CDR3 has 16 residues. Germline CDR1 and CDR2: SGHDT and YYEEEE. V lost 4 bases and J lost 1; bases outside the gene matches: 9. CDR3 residues: CASSPLYRGKNTEAFF. The CDR3 bases are TGTGCCAGCAGCCCACTCTACAGGGGGAAGAACACTGAAGCTTTCTTT.

V usage is TRBV5-1 and J usage is TRBJ2-5; 7 nucleotides match TRBD2. CDR3 length equals 14 residues. The germline V gene encodes CDR1 SGHRS and CDR2 YFSETQ. V was clipped by 1 base and J by 4 bases; unmatched bases: 4. CDR3 nucleotides: TGCGCCAGCAGCTTGATCGGGACTACAGAGACCCAGTACTTC. This sequence encodes CASSLIGTTETQYF.

J is TRBJ1-5 and V is TRBV5-8; 7 nucleotides agree with TRBD1. Germline lookup yields CDR1 SGHTS and CDR2 YDEGEE. This CDR3 has 16 residues. Losses at the gene ends were 3 bases for V and 1 base for J; bases not matched to a gene: 7. The CDR3 reads CASSWRGPGSNQPQHF. The CDR3 coding sequence is TGTGCCAGCAGCTGGAGGGGGCCCGGGAGCAATCAGCCCCAGCATTTT.

V usage is TRBV29-1 and J usage is TRBJ1-1, with D unresolved. Germline-derived CDR1 and CDR2 are SQVTM and ANQGSEA. Trimming pared 4 bases from V and 6 bases from J, leaving 15 bases between. CDR3 length: 13 residues. In nucleotides, the CDR3 is TGCAGCGTTGGGAAGACTACTCCAGCTGAAGCTTTCTTT. As protein: CSVGKTTPAEAFF. Full variable domain (remainder filled in from reference TRBV29-1 and TRBJ1-1): SAVISQKPSRDICQRGTSLTIQCQVDSQVTMMFWYRQQPGQSLTLIATANQGSEATYESGFVIDKFPISRPNLTFSTLTVSNMSPEDSSIYLCSVGKTTPAEAFFGQGTRLTVV.

The chain links TRBV20-1 to TRBJ1-2; D is perhaps TRBD1 (5 bases). Deletions cut 3 bases from V and 7 bases from J, with 9 bases between. CDR1 and CDR2 from the germline V gene are DFQATT and SNEGSKA (reference sequence). CDR3 size: 11 residues. CDR3 sequence (DNA): TGCAGTGCTAGTCCAGGGCTTGGCTACACCTTC. Translating gives CSASPGLGYTF.

The chain recombines TRBV4-2 with TRBJ2-5, with 9 bases fitting TRBD2. V dropped 0 bases and J dropped 5; count of bases not matched to a gene: 13. This CDR3 has 18 amino acids. Looked up from germline, CDR1 is LGHNA and CDR2 is YNFKEQ. CDR3 amino acids: CASSQESSAGGPWETQYF. CDR3 sequence (DNA): TGTGCCAGCAGCCAAGAGTCATCGGCGGGGGGGCCTTGGGAGACCCAGTACTTC.

The genes are TRBV7-2 and TRBJ2-5; the D call may be TRBD1 or TRBD2 (5 bases each). This CDR3 is built from 14 residues. The V gene lost 3 bases and the J gene lost 1 base, with 9 bases spanning the gap. Germline V gene lookup returns CDR1 SGHTA and CDR2 FQGNSA. The CDR3 here is CASSLAGTQETQYF. The DNA for the CDR3 is TGTGCCAGCAGCTTGGCAGGGACCCAAGAGACCCAGTACTTC.

V usage is TRBV9 and J usage is TRBJ1-4; D might be TRBD1 (6 bases). Trimming left V 3 bases short and J 7 bases short, with 13 bases between. The CDR3 extends over 14 amino acids. Germline values: CDR1 SGDLS, CDR2 YYNGEE. The CDR3 loop reads CASSEKGGGEKLFF. The CDR3 nucleotides are TGTGCCAGCAGCGAGAAGGGGGGAGGTGAAAAACTGTTTTTT.

V gene TRBV30 combines with J gene TRBJ1-1, with D possibly TRBD1 on 6 matching bases. V lost 4 bases to trimming and J lost 7 bases, with 13 bases between them. CDR1 is GTSNPN, CDR2 SVGIG, per germline (reference sequence). This CDR3 comprises 12 residues. CDR3 residues: CAWTPQGLEAFF. The CDR3 bases are TGTGCCTGGACACCACAGGGCCTTGAAGCTTTCTTT. The variable domain in full, with the rest retrieved from reference TRBV30 and TRBJ1-1, is SQTIHQWPATLVQPVGSPLSLECTVEGTSNPNLYWYRQAAGRGLQLLFYSVGIGQISSEVPQNLSASRPQDRQFILSSKKLLLSDSGFYLCAWTPQGLEAFFGQGTRLTVV.

V is TRBV19 and J is TRBJ1-2; 8 bases line up with TRBD1. Germline V gene data show CDR1 as LNHDA and CDR2 as SQIVND (reference sequence). The CDR3 sequence is 15 residues long. The J segment lost 4 bases and the V segment lost 3 bases, leaving 7 bases of the junction unmatched. The CDR3 DNA reads as TGTGCCAGTAGTATCGGGACAGGCCAGATCTATGGCTACACCTTC. This sequence encodes CASSIGTGQIYGYTF.

The chain has TRBV6-6 and TRBJ1-2, with D unresolved. The germline CDR1 and CDR2 sequences are MNHNY and SVGAGI (reference sequence). The CDR3 runs to 13 residues. The V end was cut by 1 base, the J end by 5 bases, with 8 bases between. The CDR3 DNA sequence: TGTGCCAGCAGTTACTACGGAGAGTATGGCTACACCTTC. This codes for CASSYYGEYGYTF.

The chain employs TRBV29-1 and TRBJ2-7; unclear D gene. Germline assignment: CDR1 SQVTM and CDR2 ANQGSEA. This CDR3 comprises 12 residues. Trimming cost V 6 bases and J 4 bases, with 13 bases left between them. CDR3 sequence reads: CSVRVARYEQYF. The CDR3 bases are TGCAGCGTCAGAGTCGCCCGGTACGAGCAGTACTTC.

The chain uses TRBV5-5 and TRBJ2-1; TRBD2 aligns across 9 bases. Germline-derived CDR1 and CDR2 are SGHKS and YYEKEE (reference sequence). The CDR3 sequence is 14 residues long. V lost 5 bases and J lost 6; bases outside the gene matches: 6. DNA for the CDR3: TGTGCCAGCAGTAGTCGGCGGGGGGGCAATGAGCAGTTCTTC. Protein: CASSSRRGGNEQFF.

The chain recombines TRBV19 with TRBJ2-3; 10 bases fit TRBD2. V shed 7 bases and J 11 bases; nucleotides not matched to a gene: 6. CDR1 is LNHDA and CDR2 is SQIVND in the germline V gene (reference sequence). The CDR3 runs 12 residues. The DNA of the CDR3 is TGTGCCAGTATTCAGCGGGGGGGCGAGCAGTATTTT. Translated: CASIQRGGEQYF.